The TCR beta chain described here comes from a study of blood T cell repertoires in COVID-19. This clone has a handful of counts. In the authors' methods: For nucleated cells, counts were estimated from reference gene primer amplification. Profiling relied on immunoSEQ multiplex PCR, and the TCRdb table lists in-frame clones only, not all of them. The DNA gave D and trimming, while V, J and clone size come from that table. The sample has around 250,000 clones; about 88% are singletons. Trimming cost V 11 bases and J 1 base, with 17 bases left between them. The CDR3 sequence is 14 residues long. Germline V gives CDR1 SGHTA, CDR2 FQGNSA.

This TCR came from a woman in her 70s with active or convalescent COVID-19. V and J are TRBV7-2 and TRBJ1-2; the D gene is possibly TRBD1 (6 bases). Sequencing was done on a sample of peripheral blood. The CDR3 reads CAGTGILLNYGYTF. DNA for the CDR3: TGTGCCGGTACAGGGATTCTACTTAACTATGGCTACACCTTC.